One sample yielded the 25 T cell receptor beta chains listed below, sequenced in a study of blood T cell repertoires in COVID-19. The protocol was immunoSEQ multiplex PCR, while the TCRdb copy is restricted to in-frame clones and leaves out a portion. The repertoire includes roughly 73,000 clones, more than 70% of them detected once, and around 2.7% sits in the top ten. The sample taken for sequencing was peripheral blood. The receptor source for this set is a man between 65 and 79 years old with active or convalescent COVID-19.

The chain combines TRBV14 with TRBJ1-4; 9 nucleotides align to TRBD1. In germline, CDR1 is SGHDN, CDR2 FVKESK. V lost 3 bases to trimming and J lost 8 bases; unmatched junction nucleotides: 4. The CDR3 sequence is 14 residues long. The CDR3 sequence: CASSHRGTGEKLFF. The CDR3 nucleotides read TGTGCCAGCAGCCATAGGGGGACAGGGGAAAAACTGTTTTTT.

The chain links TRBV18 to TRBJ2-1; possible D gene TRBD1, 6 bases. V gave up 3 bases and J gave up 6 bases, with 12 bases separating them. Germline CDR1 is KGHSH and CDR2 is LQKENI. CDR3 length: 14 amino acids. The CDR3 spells CASSPLQGLNEQFF. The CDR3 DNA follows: TGTGCCAGCTCACCCCTACAGGGTCTCAATGAGCAGTTCTTC.

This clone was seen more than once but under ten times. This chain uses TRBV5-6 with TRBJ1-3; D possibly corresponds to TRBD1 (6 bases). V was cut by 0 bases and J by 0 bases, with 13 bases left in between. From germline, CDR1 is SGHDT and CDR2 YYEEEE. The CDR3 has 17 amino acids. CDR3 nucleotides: TGTGCCAGCAGCTTGGGACCAGGACAGCTCTCTGGAAACACCATATATTTT. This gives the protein CASSLGPGQLSGNTIYF.

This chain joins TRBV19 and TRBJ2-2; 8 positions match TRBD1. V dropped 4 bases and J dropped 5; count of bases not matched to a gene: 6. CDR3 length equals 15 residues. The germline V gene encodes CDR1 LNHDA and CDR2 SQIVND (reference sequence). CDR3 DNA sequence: TGTGCCAGTAGTACCCGGACAGGGAGGACCGGGGAGCTGTTTTTT. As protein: CASSTRTGRTGELFF.

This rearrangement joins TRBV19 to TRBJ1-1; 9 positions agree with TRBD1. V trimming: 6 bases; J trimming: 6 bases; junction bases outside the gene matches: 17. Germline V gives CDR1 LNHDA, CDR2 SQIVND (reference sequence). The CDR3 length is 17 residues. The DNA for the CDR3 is TGTGCCAGTAGCGCCGGGGACAGGGCCCTGGGATGGCCTGAAGCTTTCTTT. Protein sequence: CASSAGDRALGWPEAFF.

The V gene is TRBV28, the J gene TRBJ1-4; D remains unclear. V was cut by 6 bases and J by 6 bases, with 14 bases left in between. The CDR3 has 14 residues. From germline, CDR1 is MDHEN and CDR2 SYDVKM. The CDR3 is CASRREQTYEKLFF. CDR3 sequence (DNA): TGTGCCAGCAGAAGGGAGCAGACATATGAAAAACTGTTTTTT.

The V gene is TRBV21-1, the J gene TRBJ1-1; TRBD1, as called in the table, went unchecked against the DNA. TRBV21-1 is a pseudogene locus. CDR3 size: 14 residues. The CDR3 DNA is TGTGCCAGCAGCCGGACAGAGTCGTGGACTGAAGCTTTCTTT. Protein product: CASSRTESWTEAFF.

CDR3 sequence reads: CASSPLGPNTGELFF. Written as DNA, the CDR3 is TGTGCCAGCAGCCCTCTAGGCCCAAACACCGGGGAGCTGTTTTTT. The rearrangement uses TRBV7-7 and TRBJ2-2; D not resolved. V lost 5 bases, J lost 2 bases, and 12 bases lay in between. From germline, CDR1 is SSHAT and CDR2 FNYEAQ (reference sequence). CDR3 size: 15 residues.

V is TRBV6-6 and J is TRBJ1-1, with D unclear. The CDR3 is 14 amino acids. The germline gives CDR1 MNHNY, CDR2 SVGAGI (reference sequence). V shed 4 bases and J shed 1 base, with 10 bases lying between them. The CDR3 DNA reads TGTGCCAGCAGTTCCCGGGGAGAGAACACTGAAGCTTTCTTT. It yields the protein CASSSRGENTEAFF.

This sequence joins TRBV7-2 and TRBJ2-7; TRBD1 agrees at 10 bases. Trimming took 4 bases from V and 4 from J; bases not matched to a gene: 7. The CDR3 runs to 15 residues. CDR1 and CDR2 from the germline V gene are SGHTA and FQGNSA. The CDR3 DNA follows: TGTGCCAGCAGCTATCCGGGACAGGGGTTGTACGAGCAGTACTTC. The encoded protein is CASSYPGQGLYEQYF. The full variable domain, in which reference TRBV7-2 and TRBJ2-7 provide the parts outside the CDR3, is GAGVSQSPSNKVTEKGKDVELRCDPISGHTALYWYRQSLGQGLEFLIYFQGNSAPDKSGLPSDRFSAERTGGSVSTLTIQRTQQEDSAVYLCASSYPGQGLYEQYFGPGTRLTVT.

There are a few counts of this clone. The DNA for the CDR3 is TGCAGCGTAGGGATTCAGGGAGGCGAGCAGTACTTC. Residues: CSVGIQGGEQYF. The V gene is TRBV29-1, the J gene TRBJ2-7; possible D gene TRBD2, 6 bases. V was shortened by 6 bases and J by 6 bases, with 15 bases between the two germline ends. The CDR3 loop spans 12 amino acids. In germline, CDR1 is SQVTM, CDR2 ANQGSEA.

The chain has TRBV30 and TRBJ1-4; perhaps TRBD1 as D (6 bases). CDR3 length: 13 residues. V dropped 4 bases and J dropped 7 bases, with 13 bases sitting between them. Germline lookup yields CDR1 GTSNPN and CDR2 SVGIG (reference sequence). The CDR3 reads CAWTTGSGEKLFF. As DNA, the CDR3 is TGTGCCTGGACAACAGGGAGTGGTGAAAAACTGTTTTTT.

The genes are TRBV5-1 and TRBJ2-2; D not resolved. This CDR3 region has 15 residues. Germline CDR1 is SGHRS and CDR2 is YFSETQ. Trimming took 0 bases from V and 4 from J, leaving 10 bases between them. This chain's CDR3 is CASSLGQTFTGELFF. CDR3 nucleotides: TGCGCCAGCAGCTTGGGACAAACCTTCACCGGGGAGCTGTTTTTT.

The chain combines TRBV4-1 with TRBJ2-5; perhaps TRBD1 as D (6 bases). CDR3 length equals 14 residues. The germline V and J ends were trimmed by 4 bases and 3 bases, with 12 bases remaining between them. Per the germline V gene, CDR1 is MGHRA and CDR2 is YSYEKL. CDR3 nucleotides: TGCGCCAGCAGCCCGGATGGACAGAAAGAGACCCAGTACTTC. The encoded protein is CASSPDGQKETQYF.

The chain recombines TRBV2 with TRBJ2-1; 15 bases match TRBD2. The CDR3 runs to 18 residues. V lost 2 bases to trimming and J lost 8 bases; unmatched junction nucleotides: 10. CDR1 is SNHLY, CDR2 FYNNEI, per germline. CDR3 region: CASSERSLGTSGRHEQFF. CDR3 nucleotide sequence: TGTGCCAGCAGTGAAAGGTCGTTAGGGACTAGCGGGAGGCATGAGCAGTTCTTC.

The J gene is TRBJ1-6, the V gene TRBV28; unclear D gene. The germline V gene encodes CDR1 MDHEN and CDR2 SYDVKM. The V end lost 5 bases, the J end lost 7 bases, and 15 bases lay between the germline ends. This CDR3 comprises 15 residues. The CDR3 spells CASSPRGGSNSPLHF. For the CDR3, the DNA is TGTGCCAGCAGTCCGCGGGGAGGGTCAAATTCACCCCTCCACTTT.

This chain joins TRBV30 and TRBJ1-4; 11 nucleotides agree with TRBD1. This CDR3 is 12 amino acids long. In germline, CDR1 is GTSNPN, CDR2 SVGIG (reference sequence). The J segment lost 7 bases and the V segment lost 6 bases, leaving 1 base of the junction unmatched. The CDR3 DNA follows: TGTGCCTGCGGGACAGGGGGTGAAAAACTGTTTTTT. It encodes CACGTGGEKLFF.

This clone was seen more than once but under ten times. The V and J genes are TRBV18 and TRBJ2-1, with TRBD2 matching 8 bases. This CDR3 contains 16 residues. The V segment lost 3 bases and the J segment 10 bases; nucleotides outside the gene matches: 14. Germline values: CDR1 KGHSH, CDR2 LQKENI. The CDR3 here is CASSPITSGARSEQFF. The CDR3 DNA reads TGTGCCAGCTCACCTATCACTAGCGGCGCTAGGTCGGAGCAGTTCTTC.

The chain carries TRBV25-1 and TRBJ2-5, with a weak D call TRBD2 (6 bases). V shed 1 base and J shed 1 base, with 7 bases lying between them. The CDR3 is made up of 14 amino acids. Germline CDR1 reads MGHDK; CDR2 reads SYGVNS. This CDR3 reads CASSESGVQETQYF. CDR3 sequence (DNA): TGTGCCAGCAGTGAATCGGGAGTCCAAGAGACCCAGTACTTC.

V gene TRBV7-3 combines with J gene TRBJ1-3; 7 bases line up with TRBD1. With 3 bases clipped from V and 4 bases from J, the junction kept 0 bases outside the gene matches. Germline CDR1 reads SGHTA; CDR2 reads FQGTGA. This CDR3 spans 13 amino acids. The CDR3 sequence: CASSLDRGNTIYF. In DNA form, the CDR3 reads TGTGCCAGCAGCTTGGACAGGGGAAACACCATATATTTT.

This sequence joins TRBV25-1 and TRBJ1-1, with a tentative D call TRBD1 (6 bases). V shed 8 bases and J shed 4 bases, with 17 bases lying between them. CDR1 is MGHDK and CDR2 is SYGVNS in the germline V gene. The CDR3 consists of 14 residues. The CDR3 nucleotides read TGTGCCAGCTCGGGAGGGGGGGGCGGCACTGAAGCTTTCTTT. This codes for CASSGGGGGTEAFF.

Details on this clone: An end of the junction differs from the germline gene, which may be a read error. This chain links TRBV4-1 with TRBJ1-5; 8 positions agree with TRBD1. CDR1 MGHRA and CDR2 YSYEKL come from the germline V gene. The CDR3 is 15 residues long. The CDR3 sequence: CASNQGQGGNQPQHF. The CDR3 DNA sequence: TGCGCCAGCAACCAAGGACAGGGAGGCAATCAGCCCCAGCATTTT.

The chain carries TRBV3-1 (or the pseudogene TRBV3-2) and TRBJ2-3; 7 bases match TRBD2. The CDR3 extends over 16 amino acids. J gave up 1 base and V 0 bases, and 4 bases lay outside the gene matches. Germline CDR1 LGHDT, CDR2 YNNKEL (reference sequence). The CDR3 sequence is CASSQDLAGGTDTQYF. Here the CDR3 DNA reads TGTGCCAGCAGCCAAGATCTCGCGGGGGGCACAGATACGCAGTATTTT.

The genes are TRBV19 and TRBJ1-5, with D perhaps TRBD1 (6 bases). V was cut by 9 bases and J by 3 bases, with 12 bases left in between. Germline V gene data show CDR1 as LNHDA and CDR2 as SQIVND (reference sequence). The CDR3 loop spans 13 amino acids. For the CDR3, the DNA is TGTGCCAGCCGGGACACCTCCAATCAGCCCCAGCATTTT. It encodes CASRDTSNQPQHF.

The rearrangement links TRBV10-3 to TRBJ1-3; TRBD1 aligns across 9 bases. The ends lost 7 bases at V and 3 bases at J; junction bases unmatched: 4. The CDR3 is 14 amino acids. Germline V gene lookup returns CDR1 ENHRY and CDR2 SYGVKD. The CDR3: CAITGTGFGNTIYF. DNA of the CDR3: TGTGCCATCACCGGGACAGGGTTTGGAAACACCATATATTTT.